These T cell receptor beta chains were read from a single sample in a study of human T cells and chemical hapten exposure. TCRdb processed the RACE reads anew with MiXCR; each CDR3 protein has one entry. This sample yields 150,000 to 200,000 distinct CDR3 sequences, of which around 13% are seen a single time; 1.7% belongs to the top ten. Sequenced material: whole blood, taken in connection with sensitization to the hapten diphenylcyclopropenone (DPC). The source of these receptors is a woman aged 30 to 39 with alopecia areata. Some clones in this sample may be carry-over from other donors' samples. Both conserved end residues are part of each CDR3.

V gene	CDR3 protein
TRBV5-4	CASSLGSGKTYEQYF
TRBV2	CASRGDNTEAFF
TRBV28	CASSQTGQINYGYTF
TRBV20-1	CSAATSGGPNEQFF
TRBV4-1	CASSSSPLRLAGAGELFF
TRBV28	CASSPSWTSGTYNEQFF
TRBV11-2	CASSPTTGSYNEQFF
TRBV11-2	CASSSTGLIYNEQFF
TRBV5-1	CASSLEGDLRAQHF
TRBV18	CASSPLDSFGYTF
TRBV5-4	CASSPPGRQRDEQYF
TRBV7-2	CASSLEGLAYQYNEQFF
TRBV11-1	CASSLVNTVGYEQYF